This entry is about one TCR beta chain. The sample originates from a study of blood T cells in healthy people across ages. Next came a second PCR, run for about 7 to 12 cycles, which used a sample-barcoded 5' primer along with a J-beta primer mix. TCRdb analysed the 5' RACE reads with MiXCR anew, one entry per CDR3 protein. The repertoire holds hundreds of thousands of distinct CDR3 sequences, with 55% to 75% as singletons. The V and J ends lost 1 base and 5 bases respectively, with 15 bases between them. In germline, CDR1 is LGHNA, CDR2 YNFKEQ. CDR3 size: 16 residues. V gene TRBV4-2 combines with J gene TRBJ2-1; a weak D match, TRBD2 (7 bases). This receptor was identified in a man between 25 and 39 years old in good health. Sequencing was done on a sample of blood. CDR3 residues: CASSQVGAGADNEQFF. The CDR3 DNA reads TGTGCCAGCAGCCAAGTAGGGGCGGGGGCCGACAATGAGCAGTTCTTC.